This T cell receptor beta chain was captured by sequencing in a study of blood T cell repertoires in COVID-19. As for the study in general: Spain, Italy and the United States supplied samples that represented acute and convalescent COVID-19. The cDNA or gDNA used as material had been derived from T cells, B-cell-depleted T cells, or PBMCs.

In the authors' workflow: Counts of nucleated cells, estimated from reference gene primer amplification, were obtained. The repertoire was sequenced with immunoSEQ multiplex PCR; TCRdb's copy has only in-frame clones and lacks some. V and J calls and clone size are copied from that table; D and trimming were computed from the DNA. The sample records about 150,000 clones, around four fifths being singletons. The TCR sequence derives from a man in his 70s with acute or convalescent COVID-19. The source material was peripheral blood.

For the CDR3, the DNA is TGTGCCAGCAGCACCGGGGGGGAAGGTAATTCACCCCTCCACTTT. Protein sequence: CASSTGGEGNSPLHF. The chain recombines TRBV5-8 with TRBJ1-6; a weak D match, TRBD1 (5 bases). Germline assignment: CDR1 SGHTS and CDR2 YDEGEE. The CDR3 is 15 amino acids. Deletions cut 4 bases from V and 6 bases from J, with 14 bases between.